Below are 20 T cell receptor beta chains sequenced from a single sample in a study of blood T cells in healthy people across ages (dated by TCRdb to 2014 to 2015). The library was produced with 5' RACE. A second PCR of 7 to 11 cycles was run with a J-beta primer mix and a sample-barcoded 5' primer. The raw public reads went through TCRdb reprocessing: fastp at Q25, MiXCR clone calling, in-frame beta chains kept. CDR3 protein duplicates are merged, each entry listing the most common genes and DNA. The sample has approximately 1,700,000 distinct CDR3 sequences on record, roughly 43% of them singletons. The top ten hold about 23% of the sample. The sequencing sample was made of blood. The receptors derive from a human donor in good health.

This chain links TRBV4-1 with TRBJ1-6; maybe TRBD1 (6 bases). Germline V gene sequence: CDR1 MGHRA, CDR2 YSYEKL. Trimming shortened V by 6 bases and J by 5 bases, and 20 bases separated the two germline ends. CDR3 length: 17 residues. CDR3 sequence reads: CASRNPTGGQNNSPLHF. CDR3 bases: TGCGCCAGCAGGAATCCGACAGGAGGACAAAATAATTCACCCCTCCACTTT.

This rearrangement joins TRBV11-3 to TRBJ2-3; TRBD1 agrees at 9 bases. Losses at the gene ends were 4 bases for V and 3 bases for J; bases not matched to a gene: 11. This CDR3 is 17 amino acids long. Germline loops: CDR1 SGHNT, CDR2 YENEEA. In DNA form, the CDR3 reads TGTGCCAGCAGCTCCACGACGTGGACAGGGGTGACAGATACGCAGTATTTT. Protein product: CASSSTTWTGVTDTQYF.

The V call is TRBV7-9, the J call TRBJ1-4; D remains ambiguous. Germline CDR1 is SEHNR and CDR2 is FQNEAQ (reference sequence). V lost 5 bases and J lost 3, with 16 bases in between. This CDR3 region has 16 residues. Here the CDR3 DNA reads TGTGCCAGCAGCCTCAACTCAGGCTCCCCTAATGAAAAACTGTTTTTT. Its translation: CASSLNSGSPNEKLFF.

The chain carries TRBV12-3 or TRBV12-4 and TRBJ2-1, with D maybe TRBD1 (5 bases). Trimming stripped 3 bases from V and 5 bases from J, with 26 bases between. The CDR3 consists of 19 residues. The CDR3 bases are TGTGCCAGCAGTTTGTCTATTTTATTAGTTGGGGCGCAGAACAATGAGCAGTTCTTC. Encoded protein: CASSLSILLVGAQNNEQFF.

The V gene is TRBV27, the J gene TRBJ1-2; 9 bases agree with TRBD1. This CDR3 region has 14 residues. The junction had 6 bases not matched to a gene; V was cut back by 4 bases and J by 6 bases. CDR1 and CDR2 (germline): MNHEY, SMNVEV (reference sequence). The CDR3, as DNA: TGTGCCAGCAGTTCGGGGACAGGGCTGAATGGCTACACCTTC. Translating it yields CASSSGTGLNGYTF.

This rearrangement joins TRBV5-1 to TRBJ2-5; 9 bases are a match to TRBD1. The germline V gene encodes CDR1 SGHRS and CDR2 YFSETQ. The CDR3 has 14 amino acids. With 4 bases clipped from V and 5 bases from J, the junction kept 6 bases outside the gene matches. The CDR3 region has the DNA TGCGCCAGCAGCGGAACAGGGGGCTCTGAGACCCAGTACTTC. This codes for CASSGTGGSETQYF.

V and J are TRBV7-2 and TRBJ1-4; D perhaps matches TRBD1 (5 bases). This CDR3 has 15 amino acids. Trimming took off 6 bases at V and 0 bases at J, with 11 bases between the two ends. Germline V gene sequence: CDR1 SGHTA, CDR2 FQGNSA. CDR3 nucleotide sequence: TGTGCCAGCAGAGCCCGGGGGTCAACTAATGAAAAACTGTTTTTT. Protein sequence: CASRARGSTNEKLFF.

The V call is TRBV28, the J call TRBJ1-1; 7 bases map to TRBD1. With V trimmed by 4 bases and J by 2 bases, 7 bases remained unmatched. This CDR3 has 15 residues. Germline lookup yields CDR1 MDHEN and CDR2 SYDVKM. CDR3 DNA: TGTGCCAGCAGTTCTACCGGGACAGTTAACACTGAAGCTTTCTTT. This codes for CASSSTGTVNTEAFF.

The chain recombines TRBV5-1 with TRBJ1-1; D is perhaps TRBD1 (5 bases). Germline V CDR1 and CDR2: SGHRS, YFSETQ. This CDR3 contains 13 residues. Trimming pared 0 bases from V and 8 bases from J, leaving 11 bases between. CDR3 DNA sequence: TGCGCCAGCAGCTTGGCAGGGCAGAGAGAAGCTTTCTTT. Its protein is CASSLAGQREAFF.

This clonotype was seen more than once but under ten times. The gene calls are TRBV5-1 and TRBJ2-6; unclear D gene. Per the germline V gene, CDR1 is SGHRS and CDR2 is YFSETQ. The CDR3 extends over 14 amino acids. V shed 6 bases and J shed 0 bases, with 7 bases lying between them. The CDR3 bases are TGCGCCAGCAAGACCGACTCTGGGGCCAACGTCCTGACTTTC. Translating it yields CASKTDSGANVLTF.

V usage is TRBV27 and J usage is TRBJ2-7; D is perhaps TRBD1 (5 bases). CDR3 length: 14 amino acids. From germline, CDR1 is MNHEY and CDR2 SMNVEV (reference sequence). The ends were cut back, 5 bases at V and 2 bases at J, with 13 bases in the middle. CDR3 coding DNA: TGTGCCAGCAGTAGGTCAGGGCAGCCCTACGAGCAGTACTTC. Its protein is CASSRSGQPYEQYF.

The chain recombines TRBV25-1 with TRBJ2-4, with D unclear. This CDR3 is built from 13 residues. CDR1 and CDR2 from the germline V gene are MGHDK and SYGVNS. The V end was cut by 8 bases, the J end by 1 base, with 9 bases between. In nucleotides, the CDR3 is TGTGCCAGCCGATCAGAGGCCAAAAACATTCAGTACTTC. Protein sequence: CASRSEAKNIQYF.

The rearrangement joins TRBV20-1 to TRBJ2-5, with TRBD1 identical over 8 bases. Per germline, CDR1 DFQATT and CDR2 SNEGSKA (reference sequence). The CDR3 contains 14 residues. Germline trimming cut 8 bases from V and 5 bases from J; bases unmatched to any gene: 13. As DNA, the CDR3 is TGCAGTACTGGGACCAGGGGGCTGGGGGAGACCCAGTACTTC. Its translation is CSTGTRGLGETQYF.

This chain connects TRBV12-3 or TRBV12-4 to TRBJ2-1; 16 bases are a match to TRBD2. The CDR3 is made up of 16 amino acids. The V segment lost 6 bases and the J segment 9 bases; nucleotides outside the gene matches: 8. The DNA of the CDR3 is TGTGCCAGCAGGGGACTAGCGGGGGGGCAGGCCAGTGAGCAGTTCTTC. Its translation: CASRGLAGGQASEQFF.

V is TRBV10-3 and J is TRBJ2-1; D is uncertain. The CDR3 runs to 13 residues. CDR1 and CDR2 from the germline V gene are ENHRY and SYGVKD. Trimming removed 7 bases at V and 9 bases at J, with 16 bases between. The CDR3 DNA is TGTGCCATCACGGTGACAACGGCTAGTGAGCAGTTCTTC. Encoded protein: CAITVTTASEQFF.

V gene TRBV7-9 combines with J gene TRBJ2-1; perhaps TRBD1 as D (6 bases). The germline V and J ends were trimmed by 5 bases and 6 bases, with 11 bases remaining between them. Per germline, CDR1 SEHNR and CDR2 FQNEAQ (reference sequence). This CDR3 region has 13 residues. CDR3 nucleotides: TGTGCCAGCAGCCCGCAGGGGATCAATGAGCAGTTCTTC. Its protein is CASSPQGINEQFF.

This clonotype showed up just a few times. The chain employs TRBV15 and TRBJ1-6, with D unclear. The CDR3 totals 14 residues. V was pared by 1 base and J by 6 bases, with 7 bases between. In germline, CDR1 is LNHNV, CDR2 YYDKDF (reference sequence). CDR3 nucleotides: TGTGCCACCAGCAGAGTCCCCAGTAATTCACCCCTCCACTTT. This codes for CATSRVPSNSPLHF.

This chain connects TRBV20-1 to TRBJ1-1; the match to TRBD1 covers 8 bases. The germline V gene has CDR1 DFQATT and CDR2 SNEGSKA (reference sequence). V shed 5 bases, J shed 5 bases, and the junction held 10 bases outside the gene matches. The CDR3 length is 14 residues. The CDR3 sequence: CSAPFSYRGTEAFF. CDR3 sequence (DNA): TGCAGTGCTCCCTTTAGTTACAGGGGGACTGAAGCTTTCTTT.

The chain has TRBV7-2 and TRBJ1-5; D is perhaps TRBD1 (5 bases). The germline V and J ends were trimmed by 2 bases and 6 bases, with 14 bases remaining between them. The CDR3 has 15 amino acids. The germline gives CDR1 SGHTA, CDR2 FQGNSA. CDR3: CASSLFRGEGQPQHF. CDR3 nucleotide sequence: TGTGCCAGCAGCTTATTTCGGGGGGAAGGTCAGCCCCAGCATTTT.

The V gene is TRBV5-1, the J gene TRBJ1-2; 7 nucleotides align to TRBD1. The CDR3 runs 14 residues. Germline V CDR1 and CDR2: SGHRS, YFSETQ. The junction had 11 bases not matched to a gene; V was cut back by 4 bases and J by 8 bases. Here the CDR3 reads CASSPGQPREGYTF. The CDR3 DNA reads as TGCGCCAGCAGCCCGGGACAGCCAAGAGAGGGCTACACCTTC.